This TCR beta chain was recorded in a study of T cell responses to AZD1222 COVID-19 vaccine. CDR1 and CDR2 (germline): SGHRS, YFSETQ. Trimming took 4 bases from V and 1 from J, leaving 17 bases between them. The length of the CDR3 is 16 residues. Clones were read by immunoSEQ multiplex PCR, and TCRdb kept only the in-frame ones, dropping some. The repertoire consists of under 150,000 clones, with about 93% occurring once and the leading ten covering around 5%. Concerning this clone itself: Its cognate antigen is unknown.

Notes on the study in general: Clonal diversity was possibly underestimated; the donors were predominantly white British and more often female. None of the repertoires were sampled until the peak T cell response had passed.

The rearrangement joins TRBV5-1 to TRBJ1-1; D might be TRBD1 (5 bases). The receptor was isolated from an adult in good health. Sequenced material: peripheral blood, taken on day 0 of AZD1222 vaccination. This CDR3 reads CASSEGHVVENTEAFF. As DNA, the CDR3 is TGCGCCAGCAGCGAAGGACATGTGGTCGAGAACACTGAAGCTTTCTTT.